This T cell receptor (beta chain) was documented in a study of blood T cells in healthy people across ages. The use of a sample-barcoded 5' primer and a J-beta primer mix characterized a second PCR of roughly 6 to 11 cycles. Every cDNA was tagged by a template-switch adaptor with 12 random nucleotides. At least 2.5 million CDR3-containing paired-end reads were obtained per sample. TCRdb itself ran the 5' RACE reads through MiXCR, one entry per CDR3 protein. The sample holds approximately 700,000 distinct CDR3 sequences; roughly 30% are singletons and the top ten take approximately 15%. Extraction yielded at least 6 micrograms of total RNA per sample. As concerns this clonotype: Its antigen is undetermined.

Overall study findings and caveats: Naive T cell percentage strongly correlated with TCR beta diversity.

Sequenced input: blood. This sequence was found in a woman over 75 in good health.

CDR3 DNA: TGTGCCAGCAGCTCCCGGGTCAATAGCAATCAGCCCCAGCATTTT. Protein: CASSSRVNSNQPQHF. This chain uses TRBV7-8 with TRBJ1-5; D uncertain. The CDR3 spans 15 residues. The germline gives CDR1 SGHVS, CDR2 FQNEAQ. V lost 4 bases and J 0 bases, leaving 10 bases between the germline ends.